The sequence of this T cell receptor (beta chain) was determined in a study of blood T cells in healthy people across ages. Unmatched junction bases numbered 3, after V lost 6 bases and J lost 7 bases. CDR1 is MNHNS, CDR2 SASEGT, per germline. The CDR3 sequence is 13 residues long. Primers used in a second PCR of roughly 6 to 11 cycles were a sample-barcoded 5' primer and a J-beta primer mix. TCRdb reprocessed the 5' RACE reads with MiXCR, giving one entry per CDR3 protein. Among just under 900,000 distinct CDR3 sequences listed, 29% were seen once. Study-level results: The CMV status of each donor remained undetermined, and this could have confounded shifts in expanded clonotypes.

This clonotype was recorded at least ten times. Its antigen is unidentified. The receptor was derived from a woman aged 80 or over in good health. The sample consisted of blood. The chain links TRBV6-1 to TRBJ1-5, with 10 positions matching TRBD1. This chain's CDR3 is CASRTGGVQPQHF. The CDR3 DNA is TGTGCCAGCAGGACAGGGGGCGTCCAGCCCCAGCATTTT.